The rows below give T cell receptor beta chains drawn from one sample of a study of control samples from healthy donors and cancer patients. Sequenced by immunoSEQ multiplex PCR; TCRdb stores in-frame clones only, minus some. The data contain around 110,000 clones, 88% of them singletons. The specimen sequenced was blood. The receptors stem from a woman in her 70s in good health. CDR3s include the opening cysteine and the closing phenylalanine or tryptophan. A D gene is named only where the DNA matches it firmly. Some rows have no size entry. The others give once, few or many, or a class for an expanded clone.

abundance	v_gene	j_gene	d_gene	CDR3nt	CDR3aa
few	TRBV6-2/TRBV6-3	TRBJ2-2	-	TGTGCCAGCAGTCAGGGGTTCACCGGGGAGCTGTTTTTT	CASSQGFTGELFF
-	TRBV5-4	TRBJ2-1	TRBD2	TGTGCCAGCAGCACGGCCGGCGGGGGGGCTCTCGGCTACAGTGAGCAGTTCTTC	CASSTAGGGALGYSEQFF
-	TRBV6-1	TRBJ1-4	TRBD1	TGTGCCAGCAGTGAACCGAGGACAGGGACTAATGAAAAACTGTTTTTT	CASSEPRTGTNEKLFF
-	TRBV7-9	TRBJ1-5	-	TGTGCCAGCAGCTTAGTGGGGGGGGACAATCAGCCCCAGCATTTT	CASSLVGGDNQPQHF
-	TRBV9	TRBJ2-3	TRBD2	TGTGCCAGCAGCACCCTAGCGGGGGGAGTCACAGATACGCAGTATTTT	CASSTLAGGVTDTQYF
-	TRBV5-5	TRBJ2-3	-	TGTGCCAGCAGCCCTGGCCGGCAGGGCCTCACAGATACGCAGTATTTT	CASSPGRQGLTDTQYF
-	TRBV10-3	TRBJ1-1	TRBD1	TGTGCCATCAGTGAGTATCGGACAGGGAAGGACACTGAAGCTTTCTTT	CAISEYRTGKDTEAFF
-	TRBV3-1/TRBV3-2	TRBJ1-1	TRBD1	TGTGCCAGCAGCCAACCCCTGACCAGGGGGTCCACTGAAGCTTTCTTT	CASSQPLTRGSTEAFF
once	TRBV6-5	TRBJ1-1	-	TGTGCCAGCACCCCCCGGATGGACACTGAAGCTTTCTTT	CASTPRMDTEAFF
few	TRBV6-2/TRBV6-3	TRBJ2-1	-	TGTGCCAGCAGTTACGGGAGCTCCTACAATGAGCAGTTCTTC	CASSYGSSYNEQFF
-	TRBV10-3	TRBJ2-7	TRBD1	TGTGCCATCAGCGCCGGGACAGGGGCCTACGAGCAGTACTTC	CAISAGTGAYEQYF
-	TRBV9	TRBJ2-7	TRBD1	TGTGCCAGCAGCGTAGCGGGACAGGGGCCTTTGGGCGAGCAGTACTTC	CASSVAGQGPLGEQYF
-	TRBV3-1/TRBV3-2	TRBJ2-7	-	TGTGCCAGCAGCTACGCCTCCTACGAGCAGTACTTC	CASSYASYEQYF
-	TRBV9	TRBJ1-5	-	TGTGCCAGCAGCGAAACAGGGTTTCGGCCCCAGCATTTT	CASSETGFRPQHF
once	TRBV5-4	TRBJ1-4	-	TGTGCCAGCAGCCCAGGATCGAAGAGCAATGAAAAACTGTTTTTT	CASSPGSKSNEKLFF
-	TRBV27	TRBJ2-3	TRBD2	TGTGCCAGCAGTCCGGGACTAGTTTTAGATACGCAGTATTTT	CASSPGLVLDTQYF
-	TRBV24-1	TRBJ1-5	-	TGTGCCACCAGTGATGCACAGAACCAGCATTTT	CATSDAQNQHF
-	TRBV2	TRBJ2-3	-	TGTGCCAGCAGTCGGGAACGGACAGATACGCAGTATTTT	CASSRERTDTQYF
-	TRBV19	TRBJ1-2	-	TGTGCCAGTAGTGCTGACGAAGGCTACACCTTC	CASSADEGYTF
-	TRBV7-9	TRBJ1-1	TRBD1	TGTGCCAGCAGCCTATGGGACAGGGACACTGAAGCTTTCTTT	CASSLWDRDTEAFF
-	TRBV11-2	TRBJ1-1	TRBD1	TGTGCCAGCAGCTTGACAGGGGTCGTCACTGAAGCTTTCTTT	CASSLTGVVTEAFF
-	TRBV11-2	TRBJ2-2	TRBD2	TGTGCCAGCAGCCCGATAGCGGGAGATATACTCGGGGAGCTGTTTTTT	CASSPIAGDILGELFF
-	TRBV20-1	TRBJ2-3	-	TGCAGTGCACCCATCACAGATACGCAGTATTTT	CSAPITDTQYF
-	TRBV9	TRBJ2-5	TRBD2	TGTGCCAGCAGCCCCTCGGGCGGGGGGAAAGAGACCCAGTACTTC	CASSPSGGGKETQYF
once	TRBV7-9	TRBJ2-5	TRBD1	TGTGCCAGCAGCTTAGGGACAGGGATCGAGACCCAGTACTTC	CASSLGTGIETQYF
-	TRBV9	TRBJ2-1	TRBD1	TGTGCCAGCAGCGCCGCCTCCGGGACAGGGTATGAGCAGTTCTTC	CASSAASGTGYEQFF
-	TRBV6-5	TRBJ1-6	-	TGTGCCAGCAGTCTAGGGTCGGGGGCCCTCCACTTT	CASSLGSGALHF
-	TRBV2	TRBJ1-5	-	TGTGCCAGCAAGGAGGGACGCGGCAATCAGCCCCAGCATTTT	CASKEGRGNQPQHF
-	TRBV11-2	TRBJ2-7	-	TGTGCCAGCAGCTTAGTTGGAGGGACAGCCATCCCCTCCTACGAGCAGTACTTC	CASSLVGGTAIPSYEQYF
-	TRBV19	TRBJ2-1	-	TGTGCCAGTAGTATCGACAGGAGCTCCTACAATGAGCAGTTCTTC	CASSIDRSSYNEQFF
-	TRBV2	TRBJ2-2	-	TGTGCCAGCAGTGAATCGGCGACGGGGAACACCGGGGAGCTGTTTTTT	CASSESATGNTGELFF
-	TRBV5-5	TRBJ1-1	TRBD1	TGTGCCAGCAGCTGGGGACAGCGAGGAAACACTGAAGCTTTCTTT	CASSWGQRGNTEAFF
-	TRBV9	TRBJ2-1	-	TGTGCCAGCAGCGTGTCGATTACAGGGAGGCATGAGCAGTTCTTC	CASSVSITGRHEQFF
-	TRBV10-1	TRBJ1-2	TRBD1	TGCGCCAGCAGTGAAATAACAGGGGCCTCGTTACTCTATGGCTACACCTTC	CASSEITGASLLYGYTF
-	TRBV11-2	TRBJ1-2	TRBD1	TGTGCCAGCAGCCACGGACAGGATTATGGCTACACCTTC	CASSHGQDYGYTF
-	TRBV18	TRBJ1-1	-	TGTGCCAGCTCACCAGGGCGGAACACTGAAGCTTTCTTT	CASSPGRNTEAFF